Detailed here is one TCR beta chain. Its antigen is unknown. Assay used: immunoSEQ multiplex PCR; TCRdb lists only in-frame clones, some missing. Of around 130,000 clones in the sample, just under 95% were seen once. V was cut by 1 base and J by 10 bases, with 13 bases left in between. This CDR3 spans 13 amino acids. The germline V gene has CDR1 SGHAT and CDR2 FQNNGV. The data were obtained in a study of T cell responses to AZD1222 COVID-19 vaccine. General observations from the study: Possibly, clonal diversity was underestimated; donors were largely white British and included more females. CD4 TCRs associated with vaccination spanned spike, dominating at 160-218 and 743-854. Only after the peak T cell response were repertoires sampled. Once two AZD1222 doses were given, Spike-specific TCR breadth and depth went up.

Sample: peripheral blood, taken 28 days after the second AZD1222 dose. The rearrangement joins TRBV11-2 to TRBJ1-1; D is uncertain. The TCR was taken from an adult who received the AZD1222 COVID-19 vaccine. The DNA of the CDR3 is TGTGCCAGCAGCTTAGTAGGATGGACGGGAGCTTTCTTT. Its translation is CASSLVGWTGAFF.